The 20 T cell receptor beta chains given below trace back to one sample, sequenced in a study of T cell changes during pregnancy in multiple sclerosis. The table came from immunoSEQ multiplex PCR; TCRdb's copy has only in-frame clones and leaves some out. This sample has roughly 30,000 clones, with approximately 89% found just once. Sequenced here: CD8+ T cells from peripheral blood mononuclear cells, sampled in the first trimester of pregnancy. All receptors derive from a female donor with multiple sclerosis, enrolled in a pregnancy study.

The V call is TRBV7-9, the J call TRBJ2-7; D is possibly TRBD1 (6 bases). Germline CDR1 SEHNR, CDR2 FQNEAQ (reference sequence). This CDR3 comprises 12 residues. Deletions cut 2 bases from V and 5 bases from J, with 7 bases between. Here the CDR3 reads CASSLQGNEQYF. The CDR3 DNA is TGTGCCAGCAGCTTACAGGGGAACGAGCAGTACTTC.

This chain uses TRBV6-1 with TRBJ2-7, with 7 bases identical to TRBD1. V trimming: 6 bases; J trimming: 1 base; junction bases outside the gene matches: 6. The V gene's germline CDR1 is MNHNS and CDR2 SASEGT. The length of the CDR3 is 14 residues. The chain's CDR3 is CASSEPGQSYEQYF. CDR3 DNA: TGTGCCAGCAGCGAGCCGGGACAGTCCTACGAGCAGTACTTC.

CDR3 nucleotides: TGTGCCAGCAGTTACAATTACCGGGGCTACGAGCAGTACTTC. This translates into CASSYNYRGYEQYF. The V gene is TRBV6-5, the J gene TRBJ2-7; a weak D match, TRBD2 (5 bases). The ends were cut back, 2 bases at V and 3 bases at J, with 11 bases in the middle. There are 14 residues in the CDR3. Germline V gene sequence: CDR1 MNHEY, CDR2 SVGAGI.

The rearrangement uses TRBV27 and TRBJ2-1, with D maybe TRBD1 (5 bases). The CDR3 totals 16 residues. The V end was cut by 3 bases, the J end by 3 bases, with 15 bases between. CDR1 and CDR2 from the germline V gene are MNHEY and SMNVEV (reference sequence). CDR3 DNA sequence: TGTGCCAGCAGTTTTTCTTGGGGCGAGCTCTACAATGAGCAGTTCTTC. Translating gives CASSFSWGELYNEQFF.

In nucleotides, the CDR3 is TGTGCCAGCAGTGCCGGACAGAGCTCCTACAATGAGCAGTTCTTC. Translating it yields CASSAGQSSYNEQFF. The chain uses TRBV6-1 and TRBJ2-1; maybe TRBD1 (6 bases). V lost 4 bases to trimming and J lost 0 bases, with 10 bases between them. The CDR3 loop spans 15 amino acids. The germline V gene encodes CDR1 MNHNS and CDR2 SASEGT.

The chain links TRBV4-1 to TRBJ2-1; TRBD2 matches at 11 bases. CDR3 length: 15 residues. Germline values: CDR1 MGHRA, CDR2 YSYEKL. After removal of 5 bases from V and 2 bases from J, the junction contained 2 bases not matched to a gene. CDR3 sequence: CASSLLAGAYNEQFF. CDR3 DNA: TGCGCCAGCAGCTTACTAGCGGGAGCCTACAATGAGCAGTTCTTC.

This sequence joins TRBV4-3 and TRBJ2-3; a weak D match, TRBD2 (6 bases). V gave up 4 bases and J gave up 7 bases, with 27 bases separating them. The CDR3 totals 18 residues. Germline V gene data show CDR1 as LGHNA and CDR2 as YSLEER. CDR3 loop: CASSRRSPRGTGDNTQYF. DNA of the CDR3: TGCGCCAGCAGCCGGAGGTCACCTCGGGGGACTGGTGATAATACGCAGTATTTT.

The V call is TRBV4-1, the J call TRBJ2-7, with D possibly matching TRBD1 (6 bases). The CDR3 loop spans 15 amino acids. CDR1 is MGHRA and CDR2 is YSYEKL in the germline V gene. V lost 0 bases, J lost 1 base, and 10 bases lay in between. The CDR3 DNA sequence: TGCGCCAGCAGCCAAGAGGGGGCAGCATCCTACGAGCAGTACTTC. Amino acids: CASSQEGAASYEQYF.

A single count supports this clone. The chain is built from TRBV6-6 and TRBJ1-1, with 7 nucleotides matching TRBD1. CDR1 and CDR2 from the germline V gene are MNHNY and SVGAGI (reference sequence). CDR3 length: 15 amino acids. Trimming at V came to 5 bases and at J to 4 bases, leaving 10 bases not matched to a gene. This CDR3 reads CASSGPTGKSTEAFF. In DNA, the CDR3 is TGTGCCAGCAGTGGGCCGACAGGGAAAAGCACTGAAGCTTTCTTT.

This clone is labeled medium-sized (0.01 to 0.1%). V and J are TRBV6-4 and TRBJ1-5; TRBD1 matches at 7 bases. The V gene's germline CDR1 is MRHNA and CDR2 SNTAGT. This CDR3 has 13 amino acids. The junction had 3 bases not matched to a gene; V was cut back by 3 bases and J by 7 bases. CDR3: CASSEEDRQPQHF. CDR3 in DNA: TGTGCCAGCAGTGAAGAGGACAGGCAGCCCCAGCATTTT.

This chain joins TRBV7-9 and TRBJ1-2; D gene ambiguous. Germline V gives CDR1 SEHNR, CDR2 FQNEAQ (reference sequence). This CDR3 has 15 residues. V lost 5 bases and J lost 2, with 15 bases in between. The CDR3: CASSHPIQQNYGYTF. CDR3 DNA: TGTGCCAGCAGCCACCCGATACAGCAAAACTATGGCTACACCTTC.

This clone was counted between two and nine times. The chain recombines TRBV6-4 with TRBJ2-2; a possible D gene is TRBD1 (6 bases). The CDR3 totals 16 residues. V lost 2 bases, J lost 1 base, and 11 bases lay in between. Germline CDR1 and CDR2: MRHNA and SNTAGT. The CDR3 region is CASSDQGQLNTGELFF. For the CDR3, the DNA is TGTGCCAGCAGTGACCAAGGACAGCTGAACACCGGGGAGCTGTTTTTT.

The chain uses TRBV6-5 and TRBJ2-5; possible D gene TRBD2, 6 bases. Judging by the DNA end, TRBJ2-7 fits better; the J call may be wrong. CDR1 is MNHEY and CDR2 is SVGAGI in the germline V gene. The CDR3 contains 16 residues. This chain's CDR3 is CASSYSLVGRDDEQYF. CDR3 DNA sequence: TGTGCCAGCAGTTACTCGTTAGTCGGGAGAGATGACGAGCAGTACTTC.

The V call is TRBV5-1, the J call TRBJ2-7, with 9 bases lining up with TRBD1. In germline, CDR1 is SGHRS, CDR2 YFSETQ. The junction had 4 bases not matched to a gene; V was cut back by 4 bases and J by 2 bases. The CDR3 totals 14 residues. CDR3 in amino acids: CASSRGQGPYEQYF. CDR3 sequence (DNA): TGCGCCAGCAGCCGAGGACAGGGGCCCTACGAGCAGTACTTC.

The chain has TRBV5-5 and TRBJ1-3; TRBD1 agrees at 9 bases. The germline V gene has CDR1 SGHKS and CDR2 YYEKEE (reference sequence). Trimming cost V 4 bases and J 7 bases; bases outside gene matches: 3. The CDR3 spans 13 residues. The CDR3 loop is CASSGDRGNTIYF. The CDR3 nucleotides read TGTGCCAGCAGCGGCGACAGGGGGAACACCATATATTTT.

CDR3 in DNA: TGTGCCAGCAGCATACTAGCGGGCGTACAAGAGACCCAGTACTTC. Translated, it gives CASSILAGVQETQYF. This chain joins TRBV5-4 and TRBJ2-5; TRBD2 aligns across 9 bases. The CDR3 loop spans 15 amino acids. The junction had 6 bases not matched to a gene; V was cut back by 4 bases and J by 2 bases. Germline CDR1 SGHNT, CDR2 YYREEE (reference sequence).

The gene calls are TRBV7-9 and TRBJ2-7, with a weak D call TRBD2 (5 bases). The CDR3 covers 15 residues. The germline CDR1 and CDR2 sequences are SEHNR and FQNEAQ (reference sequence). V gave up 7 bases and J gave up 2 bases, with 18 bases separating them. The CDR3 DNA sequence: TGTGCCAGCAACCACGGGGTAATTGGGACCTACGAGCAGTACTTC. Translation: CASNHGVIGTYEQYF. Drawing the rest from reference TRBV7-9 and TRBJ2-7, the complete variable domain is DTGVSQNPRHKITKRGQNVTFRCDPISEHNRLYWYRQTLGQGPEFLTYFQNEAQLEKSRLLSDRFSAERPKGSFSTLEIQRTEQGDSAMYLCASNHGVIGTYEQYFGPGTRLTVT.

This clone has ten or more counts. The chain has TRBV5-4 and TRBJ1-2; 9 bases agree with TRBD1. Germline assignment: CDR1 SGHNT and CDR2 YYREEE (reference sequence). CDR3 size: 16 residues. V gave up 3 bases and J gave up 4 bases; unmatched junction bases: 10. In DNA, the CDR3 is TGTGCCAGCAGCTACCGGGGACAGGGACCTATCTATGGCTACACCTTC. Its translation is CASSYRGQGPIYGYTF.

CDR3 DNA: TGTGCCAGCAGCTCGTCCCGGGACAGGGGAGTTCGAAATGAAAAACTGTTTTTT. Encoded protein: CASSSSRDRGVRNEKLFF. The V gene is TRBV7-9, the J gene TRBJ1-4; 10 bases line up with TRBD1. This CDR3 region has 18 residues. Germline V gives CDR1 SEHNR, CDR2 FQNEAQ (reference sequence). V lost 4 bases and J lost 5; bases outside the gene matches: 13. Together with reference TRBV7-9 and TRBJ1-4, the CDR3 gives the full variable domain: DTGVSQNPRHKITKRGQNVTFRCDPISEHNRLYWYRQTLGQGPEFLTYFQNEAQLEKSRLLSDRFSAERPKGSFSTLEIQRTEQGDSAMYLCASSSSRDRGVRNEKLFFGSGTQLSVL.

This chain uses TRBV5-1 with TRBJ2-4, with 7 bases identical to TRBD2. The germline CDR1 and CDR2 sequences are SGHRS and YFSETQ. The ends lost 0 bases at V and 8 bases at J; junction bases unmatched: 5. The CDR3 totals 14 residues. The CDR3 protein is CASSLAAGDDIQYF. CDR3 nucleotide sequence: TGCGCCAGCAGCTTGGCCGCGGGAGATGACATTCAGTACTTC.